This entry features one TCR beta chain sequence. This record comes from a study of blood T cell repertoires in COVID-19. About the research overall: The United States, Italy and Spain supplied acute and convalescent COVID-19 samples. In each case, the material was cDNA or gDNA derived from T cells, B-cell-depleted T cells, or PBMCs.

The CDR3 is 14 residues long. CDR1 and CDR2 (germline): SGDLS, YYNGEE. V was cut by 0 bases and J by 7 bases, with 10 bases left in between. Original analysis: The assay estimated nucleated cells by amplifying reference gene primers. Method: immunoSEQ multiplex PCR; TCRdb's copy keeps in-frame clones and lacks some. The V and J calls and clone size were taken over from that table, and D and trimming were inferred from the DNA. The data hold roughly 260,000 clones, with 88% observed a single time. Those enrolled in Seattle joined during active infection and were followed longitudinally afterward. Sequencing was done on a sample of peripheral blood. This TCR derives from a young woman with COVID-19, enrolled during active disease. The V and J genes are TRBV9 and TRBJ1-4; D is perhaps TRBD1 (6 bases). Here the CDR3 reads CASSVGGRGEKLFF. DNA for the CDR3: TGTGCCAGCAGCGTAGGGGGGCGAGGTGAAAAACTGTTTTTT.